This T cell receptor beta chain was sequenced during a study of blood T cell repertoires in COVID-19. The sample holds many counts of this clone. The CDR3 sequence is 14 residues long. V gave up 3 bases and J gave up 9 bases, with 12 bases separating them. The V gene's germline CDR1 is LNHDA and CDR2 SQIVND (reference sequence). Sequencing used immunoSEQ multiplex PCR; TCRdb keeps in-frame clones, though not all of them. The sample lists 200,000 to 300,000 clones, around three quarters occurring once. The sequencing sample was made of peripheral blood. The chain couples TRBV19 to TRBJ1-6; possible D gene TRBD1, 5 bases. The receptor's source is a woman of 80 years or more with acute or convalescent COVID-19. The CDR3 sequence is CASSISGSSSPLHF. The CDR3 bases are TGTGCCAGTAGTATTTCAGGGTCCAGTTCACCCCTCCACTTT.